Reported below is one T cell receptor beta chain. The source of the sample is a study of T cell responses to AZD1222 COVID-19 vaccine. Only in-frame clones appear in the TCRdb table, and some are missing; sequencing was by immunoSEQ multiplex PCR. The sample holds about 78,000 clones; approximately 86% are singletons and the top ten take 24%. Germline loops: CDR1 MNHEY, CDR2 SMNVEV (reference sequence). The CDR3 spans 15 residues. The germline V and J ends were trimmed by 2 bases and 7 bases, with 15 bases remaining between them. The TCR sequence derives from an adult in good health. The starting material was peripheral blood, obtained on day 0 of AZD1222 vaccination. V and J are TRBV27 and TRBJ2-1; the D gene is possibly TRBD1 (6 bases). CDR3: CASSLTGLLKNEQFF. The CDR3 DNA is TGTGCCAGCAGTTTAACAGGGTTGTTGAAGAATGAGCAGTTCTTC.